This TCR beta chain was documented in a study of cytomegalovirus exposure and HLA in healthy donors (dated by TCRdb to 2016 to 2017). Some background on the complete study: An earlier analysis of about 530 of the donors reported approximately 280 Gb of sequence data and 95 million to 140 million unique TCR beta sequences obtained from about 180 million T cells. The study used immunosequencing to profile the T cell repertoires of 600 to 850 subjects and linked those repertoires to cytomegalovirus serostatus. A later analysis re-examined previously published TCR beta repertoires from more than 600 donors and added high-resolution HLA genotyping to investigate patterns of TCR occurrence. An earlier analysis of approximately 500 of the donors applied high-throughput TCR beta sequencing to assess whether each TCR beta V gene segment acted as functional or pseudogenic. The study aimed to test whether signatures of past pathogen exposure could be identified by cataloging public T cell receptors. HLA typing covered class I and class II loci at four-digit resolution. Four to six DR-DQ haplotypes were handled as single units for association and clustering, since linkage in the cohort was strong. Of the approximately 400 genotyped donors, approximately 83% fell in the genetic ancestry cluster associated with self-reported Caucasian donors. Every discovery cohort repertoire had been produced on one sequencing platform. A later genetic analysis used genome-wide SNP genotypes for about 60% of the roughly 700 donors, treating that subset as a discovery cohort. An early release that covered fewer than 800 HLA-typed donors contained approximately 300 gigabases of sequencing data and approximately 85 million unique TCR sequences. Alongside the repertoire data, information on donor age, sex, ethnicity and CMV serostatus was compiled. High-throughput TCR immunosequencing, statistical association of individual TCRs with disease status, and machine learning were combined to predict cytomegalovirus infection status. On average, roughly 250,000 unique TCR beta nucleotide sequences were sequenced per donor among 398 genotyped donors of the cohort, with around 19% of those sequences being non-productive. The number of typed donors differed by locus: roughly 629-630 for A, B, C, DRB1 and DQB1; 500 to 550 for DQA1; around 610 for DPA1; and 400 to 480 for DPB1. Rather than drawing on any new phenotypic data, the later analysis identified candidate immune exposures from TCR beta sequences and the way those sequences occurred across donors. In addition to the first cohort of around 670 subjects, a separate validation cohort of 130 or so different subjects was used. General conclusions and limits of the study: According to the authors, the approach could potentially be generalized to other disease states and immunological phenotypes. In this cohort, only TCR beta chains were sequenced, and detectable features were limited by the absence of alpha or paired-chain data. Some IMGT-functional V segments, including TRBV6-2 and TRBV6-3, could not be distinguished by the 87-base-pair reads and were therefore excluded. In a later analysis, HLA-associated TCR beta chains showed more clonal expansion and lower generation probabilities than non-associated chains that were equally common. Sequencing depth was assumed to be roughly uniform across donors in the presence/absence analyses, though that assumption may not hold. In both the original and validation cohorts, the classifier was reported to diagnose cytomegalovirus status with high specificity and sensitivity. Broadly in line with IMGT annotations, most TCR beta V segments showed up in productive rearrangements about 90% or about 30% of the time in an earlier analysis of several hundred of the donors. For the cohort, immune exposure information was limited to CMV serostatus. A later analysis found that most CMV-associated TCR beta chains appeared HLA-restricted, with HLA associations seemingly driven largely by CMV exposure. A total of 150 to 200 TCR beta chains were listed by the study as associated with cytomegalovirus. Because HLA typing was missing for some donors at each locus, association tests included only the typed subset. A further reported finding was that TCR beta sequences accurately predicted the HLA-A and HLA-B alleles for most subjects in the first cohort. According to a later genetic analysis, donors in an Asian-associated ancestry cluster had fewer N-insertions in productive TCRs than the roughly 700-donor mean. At a false discovery rate of 0.05, a later analysis linked 16,951 TCR beta sequences to specific HLA alleles. Most TCR sequences were seen in very few donors, while some public TCRs were found in many individuals. Correlated functional status among segregating V segments might reflect linkage disequilibrium, but an unknown experimental factor could not be ruled out. V-gene and J-gene trimming of TCR beta chains was associated with a missense DCLRE1C variant in a later genetic analysis, and the association was replicated in an independent cohort. In a later analysis, several top co-occurrence clusters were reported to appear linked to parvovirus B19, influenza, CMV and Epstein-Barr virus. In a later analysis, the rate of TCR association differed among HLA loci, with DRB1 alleles having the most associated TCRs and HLA-C alleles having the fewest. Because counts were too low, around 18 rarely observed V segments, including chromosome 9 orphons, were left out of the earlier analysis of 587 of the donors. Assigning TCR associations to individual alleles was difficult when HLA alleles, especially DR and DQ, strongly co-occurred. A cluster of highly shared sequence variants was judged likely to be a technical artifact of the sequencing pipeline. In vitro tests confirmed that a few of the cytomegalovirus-associated TCR beta chains recognize cytomegalovirus antigens.

The cohort comprised some 700 healthy bone marrow donors. At the time of sampling, all cohort members were nominally healthy, though unrecorded immune exposures were likely present. The donor tested CMV seronegative, placing the donor among the 350 to 400 seronegative members of the cohort. A peripheral blood sample was provided by each donor, and peripheral blood mononuclear cells were used for TCR beta sequencing. The Qiagen DNeasy Blood Extraction Kit was used to extract genomic DNA from the blood cell samples. Measured from the cysteine to the phenylalanine, the CDR3 is 15 residues long. Of the read, only the CDR3 DNA is kept; its 45 bases are in frame from base 1. V and J are truncated by 4 bases and 2 bases respectively, leaving an intervening sequence of 15 bases. CDR1 and CDR2 were assigned from the germline V gene as SNHLY and FYNNEI. This clone showed up just a few times. There is no known antigen for this receptor. Base quality data are lacking; no much larger clone is found one base away.

Library construction relied on the immunoSEQ multiplex PCR assay. For the multiplex PCR, a mixture combining 60 forward primers for TCR Vbeta segments and 13 reverse primers for TCR Jbeta segments was used. The CDR3 region of rearranged TCR beta genes was amplified from genomic DNA with a multiplex PCR assay. Amplified TCR beta libraries were sequenced as 87-base-pair reads on the Illumina HiSeq System. The original methods were these. In a later analysis, some 80 million unique TCR beta chains were counted across the roughly 670 repertoires, and roughly 11 million of these chains were shared by at least two donors. To remove PCR and sequencing errors, raw reads were error-corrected and collapsed into unique sequences using a nearest-neighbor algorithm that merged closely related sequences. CDR3 sequences were aligned to IMGT reference sequences to assign V, D and J gene segments. For a sequence to be retained, at least a six-nucleotide match to both a V gene segment and a J gene segment was required. Rearrangements were classified as productive when the CDR3 lacked stop codons and remained in frame with V and J, and all other rearrangements were classified as non-productive. Following IMGT convention, CDR3 was defined as the stretch from the second conserved V-encoded cysteine to the conserved J-encoded phenylalanine. The earlier analysis of some 540 of the donors excluded any sequence lacking an unambiguous match to a single V gene segment. An earlier analysis of a few hundred of the donors called V segments functional above 56.7% productive rearrangements and segregating when the between-donor standard deviation exceeded 5%. A statistical classification framework was built to diagnose cytomegalovirus status from the catalog of TCR beta chain sequences. A later analysis assigned V and J genes by comparing TCR nucleotide sequences with IMGT/GENE-DB human TR gene sequences. Using the TCRdist pipeline, a later analysis assigned CDR3 sequences along with most-parsimonious VDJ recombination scenarios. In a later analysis, each TCR beta chain was defined by its CDR3 amino acid sequence together with its V-gene family, and reads lacking a unique V-gene family were excluded. As a way to deal with suspected cross-contamination and a sequencing artifact, a later analysis dropped 500 to 700 nucleotide sequences that were highly shared and had low generation probability. For each public chain, a later analysis derived a clonal expansion index from normalized ranks of inferred template counts within each repertoire. Generation probabilities in a later analysis came from a VDJ recombination model fitted to out-of-frame rearrangements, and those results were checked against IGoR. Hypergeometric tests were used in a later analysis to score TCR-TCR, TCR-HLA and TCR-CMV co-occurrence, with a repertoire-size bias correction applied to the TCR pairs. A later analysis estimated false discovery rates by permuting HLA or CMV assignments 20 times. A later analysis grouped co-occurring TCRs with DBSCAN, adding TCRdist sequence similarity when clustering within HLA-allele-positive subsets. Repertoires with fewer than 30,000 or more than 120,000 public chains were left out of co-occurrence clustering, as were about five repertoires with anomalous nucleotide sharing. The immuneACCESS repertoire file appears here via TCRdb, limited to in-frame rearrangements. These files lack a portion of the clones; in checked studies, under half of the deficit traces to unresolved V genes, and the cause of the others is not known. That table gives V, J and clone size, and the DNA gave D and trimming. Across this sample there are roughly 180,000 clones, with around 72% seen only once. Jointly, the top ten make up less than 3% of the sample.

The sequenced sample was PBMCs. The receptor was derived from a female donor in good health and CMV-seronegative. The chain couples TRBV2 to TRBJ2-7, and TRBD1 may be the D gene, going by 6 matching bases. The bases read TGTGCCAGCAGTGCCTCGGGACACGTAACCTACGAGCAGTACTTC. The encoded protein is CASSASGHVTYEQYF.